This TCR beta chain was retrieved from a study of early T cells in non-severe SARS-CoV-2 infection. This clonotype was seen a handful of times. TCRdb reprocessed the 5' RACE reads with MiXCR, giving one entry per CDR3 protein. The sample has approximately 39,000 distinct CDR3 sequences, under 7% seen once. Trimming at V came to 6 bases and at J to 4 bases, leaving 13 bases not matched to a gene. The germline CDR1 and CDR2 sequences are MNHEY and SMNVEV (reference sequence). The CDR3 runs to 17 residues. The sequences come from whole blood, collected at baseline. This sequence was found in an adult who was a healthcare worker with PCR-confirmed SARS-CoV-2 infection or an uninfected control (not recorded which). The chain uses TRBV27 and TRBJ2-3; 10 bases are a match to TRBD2. CDR3 amino acids: CASSTPIPSGSSDTQYF. CDR3 sequence (DNA): TGTGCCAGCAGCACTCCTATTCCTAGCGGGAGCTCAGATACGCAGTATTTT.